These 21 T cell receptor beta chains were all obtained from the same sample, sequenced in a study of T cell responses to AZD1222 COVID-19 vaccine. Measured with immunoSEQ multiplex PCR; TCRdb has only the in-frame clones, and not every one. The profile shows 210,000 or so clones, about 94% of them singletons. The sequencing used peripheral blood, collected 28 days after the second dose of the MenACWY control vaccine. These receptors were collected from an adult who received the MenACWY meningococcal vaccine as a control.

The V gene is TRBV7-9, the J gene TRBJ2-7, with 8 bases matching TRBD1. Germline V lookup: CDR1 SEHNR, CDR2 FQNEAQ (reference sequence). V dropped 5 bases and J dropped 2; count of bases not matched to a gene: 2. The CDR3 runs to 13 residues. The CDR3: CASSEQGAYEQYF. DNA for the CDR3: TGTGCCAGCAGCGAACAGGGGGCCTACGAGCAGTACTTC.

The genes are TRBV19 and TRBJ2-1; 10 nucleotides line up with TRBD1. Germline V gene data show CDR1 as LNHDA and CDR2 as SQIVND (reference sequence). The length of the CDR3 is 14 residues. The V segment lost 7 bases and the J segment 4 bases; nucleotides outside the gene matches: 4. The CDR3 DNA reads TGTGCCAGTAACCCGGGACAGGGGTACAATGAGCAGTTCTTC. Translated: CASNPGQGYNEQFF. Full variable domain (remainder filled in from reference TRBV19 and TRBJ2-1): DGGITQSPKYLFRKEGQNVTLSCEQNLNHDAMYWYRQDPGQGLRLIYYSQIVNDFQKGDIAEGYSVSREKKESFPLTVTSAQKNPTAFYLCASNPGQGYNEQFFGPGTRLTVL.

V is TRBV28 and J is TRBJ2-7, with D tentatively TRBD1 or TRBD2 (5 bases each). Trimming left V 3 bases short and J 5 bases short, with 14 bases between. CDR1 MDHEN and CDR2 SYDVKM come from the germline V gene. CDR3 size: 14 residues. The CDR3 loop is CASSFLRDVNEQYF. DNA of the CDR3: TGTGCCAGCAGTTTTCTCAGGGACGTAAACGAGCAGTACTTC.

The genes are TRBV9 and TRBJ1-2, with D hard to call. This CDR3 region has 14 residues. Trimming shortened V by 2 bases and J by 2 bases, and 10 bases separated the two germline ends. CDR1 is SGDLS and CDR2 is YYNGEE in the germline V gene. The CDR3 DNA is TGTGCCAGCAGCGTGGGTACGGCGAACTATGGCTACACCTTC. Translated, it gives CASSVGTANYGYTF. Full variable domain (outside the CDR3, taken from reference TRBV9 and TRBJ1-2): DSGVTQTPKHLITATGQRVTLRCSPRSGDLSVYWYQQSLDQGLQFLIQYYNGEERAKGNILERFSAQQFPDLHSELNLSSLELGDSALYFCASSVGTANYGYTFGSGTRLTVV.

The chain employs TRBV30 and TRBJ1-2; maybe TRBD1 (5 bases). The V and J ends lost 4 bases and 4 bases respectively, with 7 bases between them. Germline V CDR1 and CDR2: GTSNPN, SVGIG (reference sequence). The CDR3 sequence is 11 residues long. CDR3 loop: CAWTGSYGYTF. DNA for the CDR3: TGTGCCTGGACAGGGTCCTATGGCTACACCTTC.

The chain combines TRBV27 with TRBJ2-3; D may be TRBD2 (6 bases). CDR3 length: 14 amino acids. V shed 4 bases and J shed 4 bases, with 12 bases lying between them. Germline-derived CDR1 and CDR2 are MNHEY and SMNVEV (reference sequence). The CDR3 nucleotides read TGTGCCAGCAGTTACGGAGGGCCCGCAGATACGCAGTATTTT. The encoded protein is CASSYGGPADTQYF.

The chain has TRBV2 and TRBJ1-2; 8 positions agree with TRBD1. Per germline, CDR1 SNHLY and CDR2 FYNNEI. This CDR3 region has 12 residues. Germline trimming cut 2 bases from V and 9 bases from J; bases unmatched to any gene: 2. For the CDR3, the DNA is TGTGCCAGCAGTGAAAGGGACAGGCGCTACACCTTC. The encoded protein is CASSERDRRYTF.

The chain combines TRBV29-1 with TRBJ2-5; D ambiguous. The CDR3 is 13 amino acids. Trimming stripped 4 bases from V and 0 bases from J, with 9 bases between. Germline V lookup: CDR1 SQVTM, CDR2 ANQGSEA. The CDR3 DNA sequence: TGCAGCGTTGGAGGTAGGGACCAAGAGACCCAGTACTTC. This translates into CSVGGRDQETQYF. The entire variable domain, with the rest obtained from reference TRBV29-1 and TRBJ2-5, is as follows: SAVISQKPSRDICQRGTSLTIQCQVDSQVTMMFWYRQQPGQSLTLIATANQGSEATYESGFVIDKFPISRPNLTFSTLTVSNMSPEDSSIYLCSVGGRDQETQYFGPGTRLLVL.

This chain links TRBV29-1 with TRBJ1-5; a weak D match, TRBD1 (5 bases). The CDR3 is made up of 12 amino acids. The germline gives CDR1 SQVTM, CDR2 ANQGSEA. V was pared by 5 bases and J by 5 bases, with 10 bases between. Here the CDR3 DNA reads TGCAGCGTTAGGGACCTCGATCAGCCCCAGCATTTT. It is translated as CSVRDLDQPQHF.

The CDR3 nucleotides read TGTGCCAGCAGCGATCAGCCAGCTAACTATGGCTACACCTTC. It encodes CASSDQPANYGYTF. V gene TRBV9 combines with J gene TRBJ1-2, with no clear D. Germline values: CDR1 SGDLS, CDR2 YYNGEE. V lost 3 bases and J lost 0, with 9 bases in between. The CDR3 spans 14 residues.

The chain couples TRBV13 to TRBJ1-2; D gene unclear. This CDR3 is 12 amino acids long. V was trimmed by 6 bases and J by 6 bases, leaving 11 bases between them. The V gene's germline CDR1 is PRHDT and CDR2 FYEKMQ (reference sequence). The CDR3 DNA reads TGTGCCAGCAGACCCCTGGAGGATGGCTACACCTTC. As protein: CASRPLEDGYTF.

The gene calls are TRBV30 and TRBJ2-5; D is perhaps TRBD2 (6 bases). V lost 0 bases, J lost 5 bases, and 10 bases lay in between. Germline CDR1 and CDR2: GTSNPN and SVGIG (reference sequence). The CDR3 length is 13 residues. CDR3 residues: CAWSVRDWETQYF. CDR3 sequence (DNA): TGTGCCTGGAGTGTACGGGACTGGGAGACCCAGTACTTC.

The rearrangement links TRBV9 to TRBJ2-2; either TRBD1 or TRBD2 may fit D (7 bases each). Germline values: CDR1 SGDLS, CDR2 YYNGEE. The V end was cut by 4 bases, the J end by 0 bases, with 13 bases between. The CDR3 is 16 residues long. The CDR3 is CASSPRGGANTGELFF. CDR3 coding DNA: TGTGCCAGCAGCCCCAGGGGGGGTGCGAACACCGGGGAGCTGTTTTTT.

This clone occurred once. The rearrangement links TRBV28 to TRBJ1-3; D gene ambiguous. CDR1 is MDHEN and CDR2 is SYDVKM in the germline V gene. The CDR3 runs 16 residues. The ends were cut back, 2 bases at V and 4 bases at J, with 15 bases in the middle. The CDR3 DNA sequence: TGTGCCAGCAGTTTACCGAGTGGCCTAGGAGGAAACACCATATATTTT. It is translated as CASSLPSGLGGNTIYF. Looking up the rest from reference TRBV28 and TRBJ1-3 gives the full variable domain: DVKVTQSSRYLVKRTGEKVFLECVQDMDHENMFWYRQDPGLGLRLIYFSYDVKMKEKGDIPEGYSVSREKKERFSLILESASTNQTSMYLCASSLPSGLGGNTIYFGEGSWLTVV.

This chain joins TRBV7-3 and TRBJ2-1; 7 bases are shared with TRBD1. This CDR3 comprises 15 residues. After removal of 4 bases from V and 6 bases from J, the junction contained 9 bases not matched to a gene. Germline lookup yields CDR1 SGHTA and CDR2 FQGTGA. CDR3 residues: CASSSGQVGVNEQFF. The CDR3, as DNA: TGTGCCAGCAGCTCAGGACAGGTTGGGGTCAATGAGCAGTTCTTC.

The rearrangement joins TRBV20-1 to TRBJ2-3; D unclear. Trimming pared 3 bases from V and 0 bases from J, leaving 16 bases between. The CDR3 is 16 amino acids. CDR1 and CDR2 from the germline V gene are DFQATT and SNEGSKA (reference sequence). CDR3 DNA: TGCAGTGCTAGTGGGGTAGGGCCGGCTAGCACAGATACGCAGTATTTT. It codes for CSASGVGPASTDTQYF.

This clone was counted a few times. The chain links TRBV7-9 to TRBJ2-1; TRBD1 is a possible D gene (6 bases). The germline V and J ends were trimmed by 1 base and 3 bases, with 10 bases remaining between them. The CDR3 consists of 15 residues. The germline gives CDR1 SEHNR, CDR2 FQNEAQ (reference sequence). The CDR3 nucleotides are TGTGCCAGCAGCTTAGAACAGGGAAGCTACAATGAGCAGTTCTTC. This sequence encodes CASSLEQGSYNEQFF.

The chain recombines TRBV6-4 with TRBJ2-2, with TRBD1 identical over 7 bases. CDR3 length: 15 amino acids. Germline V CDR1 and CDR2: MRHNA, SNTAGT. J lost 3 bases, V lost 6 bases, and 7 bases had no gene match. CDR3 sequence (DNA): TGTGCCAGCAGCCCTACAGGGGAGTACACCGGGGAGCTGTTTTTT. Amino acid sequence: CASSPTGEYTGELFF.

Details on this clone: The same CDR3 is also encoded by other DNA sequences in this sample. This sequence joins TRBV9 and TRBJ2-3; D gene unclear. CDR3 length: 13 amino acids. Trimming stripped 0 bases from V and 4 bases from J, with 6 bases between. Germline V gene lookup returns CDR1 SGDLS and CDR2 YYNGEE. CDR3 amino acids: CASSVAAPDTQYF. The CDR3, as DNA: TGTGCCAGCAGCGTAGCGGCCCCAGATACGCAGTATTTT.

Turning to this clone: The same CDR3 is also encoded by other DNA sequences in this sample. This rearrangement joins TRBV6-1 to TRBJ1-5; maybe TRBD1 (6 bases). V lost 0 bases, J lost 4 bases, and 10 bases lay in between. Germline CDR1 MNHNS, CDR2 SASEGT. The CDR3 is 15 amino acids. CDR3: CASSEAGGGNQPQHF. The CDR3 coding sequence is TGTGCCAGCAGTGAAGCCGGAGGGGGTAATCAGCCCCAGCATTTT.

The V gene is TRBV6-5, the J gene TRBJ2-2; TRBD1 is a possible D gene (5 bases). The CDR3 sequence is 14 residues long. From germline, CDR1 is MNHEY and CDR2 SVGAGI. Trimming cost V 6 bases and J 1 base, with 9 bases left between them. The CDR3 here is CASRRQGNTGELFF. CDR3 bases: TGTGCCAGCAGGCGGCAGGGGAACACCGGGGAGCTGTTTTTT.